This T cell receptor (beta chain) originates from a study of T cell responses to AZD1222 COVID-19 vaccine. The CDR3 consists of 17 residues. Germline-derived CDR1 and CDR2 are SGDLS and YYNGEE. The J segment lost 9 bases and the V segment lost 0 bases, leaving 12 bases of the junction unmatched. Findings and limits, study-wide: Donors were chiefly white British, with a greater number of females, and clonal diversity was perhaps underestimated. Vaccination with two AZD1222 doses was followed by a rise in Spike-specific TCR breadth and depth.

In the case of this clone: Antigen: not known.

Method: immunoSEQ multiplex PCR; TCRdb's copy keeps in-frame clones and lacks some. The table has approximately 150,000 clones, roughly nine tenths seen once; the top ten hold 6.5% to 8%. The sequence came from an adult who received the MenACWY meningococcal vaccine as a control. Here the sequenced sample was peripheral blood, taken 28 days after the second dose of the MenACWY control vaccine. The V gene is TRBV9, the J gene TRBJ2-1; 10 bases agree with TRBD2. The CDR3 spells CASSVASGRAVPSEQFF. The CDR3 DNA reads as TGTGCCAGCAGCGTAGCAAGCGGGAGGGCCGTTCCCTCTGAGCAGTTCTTC.